The rows below give T cell receptor beta chains drawn from one sample of a study of cytomegalovirus exposure and HLA in healthy donors. TCRdb keeps only in-frame clones here, not all; method: immunoSEQ multiplex PCR. Among 150,000 to 200,000 clones listed, less than 80% were seen once. The source material was PBMCs. All receptors derive from a woman between 35 and 50 years old in good health and CMV-seronegative. The CDR3 runs from the conserved cysteine through the conserved F or W.

J: TRBJ1-6
V: TRBV6-5
CDR3: CASRETGGNSPLHF

J: TRBJ1-2
V: TRBV29-1
CDR3: CSVGEGGGYYGYTF

J: TRBJ1-5
V: TRBV19
CDR3: CASSMVRDQPQHF

J: TRBJ2-7
V: TRBV29-1
CDR3: CSVGGGIPSYEQYF

J: TRBJ1-3
V: TRBV7-9
CDR3: CASSSTGEGNTIYF

J: TRBJ2-3
V: TRBV5-1
CDR3: CASSFGLAGADTQYF

J: TRBJ2-6
V: TRBV4-1
CDR3: CASSQGPSPGANVLTF

J: TRBJ2-7
V: TRBV21-1
CDR3: CASSKGGEAVNYEQYF

J: TRBJ1-5
V: TRBV19
CDR3: CASSSIQQGASNQPQHF

J: TRBJ1-1
V: TRBV19
CDR3: CASEPGQGMYTEAFF

J: TRBJ2-5
V: TRBV27
CDR3: CASSLINRGETQYF

J: TRBJ1-1
V: TRBV12-5
CDR3: CASGLVLASGAFF

J: TRBJ2-1
V: TRBV5-4
CDR3: CASSFPGTGIGYNEQFF

J: TRBJ1-2
V: TRBV27
CDR3: CASSPQGGFGYTF

J: TRBJ2-7
V: TRBV4-3
CDR3: CASSPSAQGGSEQYF

J: TRBJ1-1
V: TRBV5-1
CDR3: CASSQDRGGTEAFF

J: TRBJ2-7
V: TRBV27
CDR3: CASSWGPTESYEQYF

J: TRBJ2-3
V: TRBV5-1
CDR3: CASSSVAGGTDTQYF

J: TRBJ2-3
V: TRBV7-3
CDR3: CASSGQGVVTDTQYF

J: TRBJ2-3
V: TRBV2
CDR3: CASSVEASSTDTQYF

J: TRBJ2-1
V: TRBV29-1
CDR3: CSAGTGAFYNEQFF

J: TRBJ2-2
V: TRBV7-6
CDR3: CASRGGTGELFF

J: TRBJ1-1
V: TRBV18
CDR3: CASSPPDRINTEAFF

J: TRBJ2-5
V: TRBV18
CDR3: CASSPLDQETQYF

J: TRBJ2-3
V: TRBV19
CDR3: CASSIRTTSSTDTQYF

J: TRBJ2-1
V: TRBV19
CDR3: CASSVQYNEQFF

J: TRBJ2-7
V: TRBV19
CDR3: CASSPQAHIAGGFYEQYF

J: TRBJ2-1
V: TRBV5-4
CDR3: CASSPVAGGEFF

J: TRBJ2-6
V: TRBV9
CDR3: CASSLAGVPSGANVLTF

J: TRBJ1-4
V: TRBV5-1
CDR3: CASSLVIGTGDQFATNEKLFF

J: TRBJ1-5
V: TRBV4-2
CDR3: CASSLGQGAGVSNQPQHF

J: TRBJ1-2
V: TRBV7-9
CDR3: CASSWGGISNYGYTF

J: TRBJ1-1
V: TRBV30
CDR3: CAWISPAAVF

J: TRBJ1-6
V: TRBV6-1
CDR3: CASRPDRGENSPLHF

J: TRBJ2-1
V: TRBV7-2
CDR3: CASSLRDSRSNEQFF

J: TRBJ2-2
V: TRBV5-4
CDR3: CASRGGELFF

J: TRBJ2-7
V: TRBV2
CDR3: CASRKTSREIDEQYF

J: TRBJ1-5
V: TRBV7-2
CDR3: CASSLRGNQPQHF

J: TRBJ1-1
V: TRBV29-1
CDR3: CSAQGSSRTEAFF

J: TRBJ2-2
V: TRBV5-4
CDR3: CASSLEWGRTGELFF

J: TRBJ2-7
V: TRBV6-5
CDR3: CASAGPGTGNYEQYF

J: TRBJ1-6
V: TRBV7-2
CDR3: CASSFSGQASSYNSPLHF

J: TRBJ2-3
V: TRBV6-5
CDR3: CASRRGTDTQYF

J: TRBJ1-5
V: TRBV6-5
CDR3: CASRGEEPYQPQHF

J: TRBJ1-5
V: TRBV10-3
CDR3: CAISDGGGRDQPQHF